This T cell receptor beta chain came from a study of control samples from healthy donors and cancer patients. Germline V gene data show CDR1 as MDHEN and CDR2 as SYDVKM. V dropped 3 bases and J dropped 7 bases, with 12 bases sitting between them. The CDR3 runs to 14 residues. Concerning this clone: Other DNA sequences within the sample encode an identical CDR3.

Produced via immunoSEQ multiplex PCR; TCRdb's table is partial and in-frame only. The sample contains approximately 89,000 clones, approximately 87% of which appear only once. The clonotype was recovered from a man in his fifties or sixties in good health. Sequencing was done on a sample of blood. The rearrangement links TRBV28 to TRBJ1-4; D gene ambiguous. CDR3 amino acids: CASSFPGGGEKLFF. For the CDR3, the DNA is TGTGCCAGCAGTTTCCCAGGAGGAGGTGAAAAACTGTTTTTT.